This T cell receptor (beta chain) was recovered during a study of cytomegalovirus exposure and HLA in healthy donors. A remark on this clone: What it binds is unknown.

Study-wide results and limits: While the bulk of TCR sequences proved rare, some public TCRs turned up in many donors. Prediction of most subjects' HLA-A and HLA-B alleles by TCR beta sequences was reportedly accurate.

The PCR ran on 60 Vbeta and 13 Jbeta primers. How the authors handled the data: Roughly 83 million unique TCR beta chains, roughly 11 million of them shared, were counted by a later analysis. This table comes from immunoSEQ multiplex PCR, and its TCRdb copy is limited to in-frame clones, with some not included. V, J and clone size are taken as reported in that table, and D and trimming were inferred from the DNA itself. Counted here are roughly 120,000 clones, less than 80% occurring once; the ten biggest clones make up around 9.7%. This CDR3 has 15 amino acids. J was trimmed by 4 bases and V by 2 bases; bases with no gene match: 6. Germline V lookup: CDR1 SEHNR, CDR2 FQNEAQ (reference sequence).

The sample consisted of PBMCs. The TCR originated in a woman aged 40 to 50 in good health and CMV-seropositive. This chain uses TRBV7-9 with TRBJ1-1; 8 nucleotides align to TRBD1. CDR3 in amino acids: CASSLSGGDFTEAFF. DNA for the CDR3: TGTGCCAGCAGCTTATCAGGGGGCGATTTCACTGAAGCTTTCTTT.